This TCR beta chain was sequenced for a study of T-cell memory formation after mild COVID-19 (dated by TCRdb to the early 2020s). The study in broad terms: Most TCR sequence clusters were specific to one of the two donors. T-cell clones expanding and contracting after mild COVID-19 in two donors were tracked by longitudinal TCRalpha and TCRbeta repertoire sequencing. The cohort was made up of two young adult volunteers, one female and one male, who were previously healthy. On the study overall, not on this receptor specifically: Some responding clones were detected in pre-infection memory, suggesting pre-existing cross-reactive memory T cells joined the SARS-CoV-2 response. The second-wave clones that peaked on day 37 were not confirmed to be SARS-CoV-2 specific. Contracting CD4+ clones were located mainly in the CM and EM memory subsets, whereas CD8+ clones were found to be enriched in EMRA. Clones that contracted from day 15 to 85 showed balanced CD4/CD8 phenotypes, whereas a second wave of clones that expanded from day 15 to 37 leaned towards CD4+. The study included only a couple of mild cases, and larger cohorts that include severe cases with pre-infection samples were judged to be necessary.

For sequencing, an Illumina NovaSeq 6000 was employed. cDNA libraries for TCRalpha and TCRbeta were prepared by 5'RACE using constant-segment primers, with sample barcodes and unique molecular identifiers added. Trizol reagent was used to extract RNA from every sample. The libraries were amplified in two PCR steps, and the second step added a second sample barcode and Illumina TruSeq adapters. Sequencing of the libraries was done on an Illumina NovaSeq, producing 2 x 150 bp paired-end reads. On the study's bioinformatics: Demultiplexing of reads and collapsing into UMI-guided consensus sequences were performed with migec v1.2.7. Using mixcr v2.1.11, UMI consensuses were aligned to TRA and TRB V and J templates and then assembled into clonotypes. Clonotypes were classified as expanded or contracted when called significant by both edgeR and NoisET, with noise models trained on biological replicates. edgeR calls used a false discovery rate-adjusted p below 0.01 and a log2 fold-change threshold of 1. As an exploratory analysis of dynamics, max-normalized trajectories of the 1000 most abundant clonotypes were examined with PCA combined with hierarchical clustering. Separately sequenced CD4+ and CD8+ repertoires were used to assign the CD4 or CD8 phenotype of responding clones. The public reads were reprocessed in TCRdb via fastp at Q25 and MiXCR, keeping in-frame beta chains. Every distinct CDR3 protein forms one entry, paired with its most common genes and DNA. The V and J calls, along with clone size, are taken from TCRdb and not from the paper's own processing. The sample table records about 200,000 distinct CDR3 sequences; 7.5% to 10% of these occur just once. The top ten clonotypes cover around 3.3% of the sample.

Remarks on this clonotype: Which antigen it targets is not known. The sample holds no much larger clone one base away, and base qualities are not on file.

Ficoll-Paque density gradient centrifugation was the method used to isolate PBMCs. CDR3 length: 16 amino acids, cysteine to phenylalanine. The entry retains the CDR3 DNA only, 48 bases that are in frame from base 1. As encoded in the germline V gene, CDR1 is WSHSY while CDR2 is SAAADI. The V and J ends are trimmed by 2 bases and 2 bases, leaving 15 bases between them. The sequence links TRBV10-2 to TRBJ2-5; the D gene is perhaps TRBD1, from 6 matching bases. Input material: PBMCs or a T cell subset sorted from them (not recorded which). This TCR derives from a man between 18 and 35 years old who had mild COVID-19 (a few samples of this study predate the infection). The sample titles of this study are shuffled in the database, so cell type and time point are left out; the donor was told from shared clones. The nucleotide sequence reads TGCGCCAGCAGTGAGGCGGCCGGGACACGGCAAGAGACCCAGTACTTC. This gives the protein CASSEAAGTRQETQYF.